Listed here are 32 T cell receptor beta chains from one sample, sequenced in a study of blood T cells in healthy people across ages. A second PCR, run for roughly 6 to 11 cycles, used a sample-barcoded 5' primer plus a J-beta primer mix. One entry per CDR3 protein results from TCRdb running MiXCR on the 5' RACE reads. The table lists 800,000 to 950,000 distinct CDR3 sequences, 25% to 30% of them singletons, with 10% to 13% in the top ten. This sample also belongs to another study, concerning T cells of mothers and their children.

The specimen sequenced was blood. These receptors originate from a woman aged 40 to 50 in good health.

The table lists this clonotype with a few counts. This sequence joins TRBV10-3 and TRBJ2-7, with 9 bases fitting TRBD1. Trimming removed 6 bases from V and 1 base from J; junction bases left unmatched: 4. This CDR3 has 14 residues. From germline, CDR1 is ENHRY and CDR2 SYGVKD. CDR3 sequence: CAISTQGASYEQYF. The CDR3 DNA is TGTGCCATCAGCACACAGGGGGCATCCTACGAGCAGTACTTC.

In this sample, this clonotype turned up a few times. V is TRBV12-3 or TRBV12-4 and J is TRBJ1-1; a weak D match, TRBD1 (5 bases). The CDR3 is 14 residues long. The V end was cut by 3 bases, the J end by 3 bases, with 11 bases between. The CDR3 DNA sequence: TGTGCCAGCAGTTTCACAGGATACCACACTGAAGCTTTCTTT. It yields the protein CASSFTGYHTEAFF.

This clonotype showed up many times. Its ends do not fully match the called genes, so a read error is possible. The chain uses TRBV5-1 and TRBJ2-7, with D possibly matching TRBD2 (6 bases). The CDR3 runs 14 residues. Germline lookup yields CDR1 SGHRS and CDR2 YFSETQ. This CDR3 reads CASSLAGTPYEQYF. In DNA form, the CDR3 reads TGTGCCAGCAGTTTAGCCGGGACTCCCTACGAGCAGTACTTC.

This clonotype has only one observation. One end of the junction is discordant with germline, which a read error may explain. The chain is built from TRBV10-3 and TRBJ2-5; 11 nucleotides agree with TRBD1. Germline CDR1 reads ENHRY; CDR2 reads SYGVKD. This CDR3 region has 15 residues. The CDR3 DNA follows: TGTGTCATCGGGGGGACAGGGGGTGGTCAAGAGACCCAGTACTTC. Its translation: CVIGGTGGGQETQYF.

With regard to this clonotype: A much larger clone differs from this one at a single base, so this may be a read error. V usage is TRBV4-3 and J usage is TRBJ1-2, with 9 positions matching TRBD1. V dropped 4 bases and J dropped 6; count of bases not matched to a gene: 9. CDR1 LGHNA and CDR2 YSLEER come from the germline V gene. This CDR3 contains 15 residues. CDR3 in DNA: TGCGCCAGCAGCCGACGGACAGGGGAGAACAATGGCTACACCTTC. Translated: CASSRRTGENNGYTF.

This clonotype has a handful of counts. This chain links TRBV6-6 with TRBJ2-1; 11 bases fit TRBD1. There are 16 residues in the CDR3. V shed 7 bases, J shed 0 bases, and the junction held 5 bases outside the gene matches. Germline loops: CDR1 MNHNY, CDR2 SVGAGI (reference sequence). Here the CDR3 reads CASNLGTGGSYNEQFF. CDR3 DNA: TGTGCCAGCAATCTTGGGACAGGGGGCTCCTACAATGAGCAGTTCTTC.

This clonotype was found many times. The chain links TRBV7-8 to TRBJ2-5, with 7 bases lining up with TRBD1. Germline values: CDR1 SGHVS, CDR2 FQNEAQ. The length of the CDR3 is 15 residues. V shed 8 bases and J 1 base; nucleotides not matched to a gene: 10. The CDR3 DNA follows: TGTGCCAGCGGAACTCAAAGGGACAGCCAAGAGACCCAGTACTTC. This translates into CASGTQRDSQETQYF.

Many counts were recorded for this clonotype. This chain uses TRBV7-2 with TRBJ2-4; tentatively, D is TRBD1 or TRBD2 (5 bases each). Trimming pared 2 bases from V and 4 bases from J, leaving 18 bases between. Germline CDR1 and CDR2: SGHTA and FQGNSA. CDR3 length equals 17 residues. The CDR3 nucleotides are TGTGCCAGCAGCTTAACCGGTGCCGGGGCATATAAAAACATTCAGTACTTC. It codes for CASSLTGAGAYKNIQYF. Filled out from reference TRBV7-2 and TRBJ2-4, the complete variable domain reads GAGVSQSPSNKVTEKGKDVELRCDPISGHTALYWYRQSLGQGLEFLIYFQGNSAPDKSGLPSDRFSAERTGGSVSTLTIQRTQQEDSAVYLCASSLTGAGAYKNIQYFGAGTRLSVL.

This clonotype was seen at least ten times. V is TRBV4-1 and J is TRBJ2-7, with 7 bases lining up with TRBD1. The V gene's germline CDR1 is MGHRA and CDR2 YSYEKL. The V gene end was trimmed by 3 bases and the J gene end by 2 bases; junction bases not matched to a gene: 1. The CDR3 has 13 amino acids. The CDR3 protein is CASSQTGPYEQYF. The CDR3 nucleotides are TGCGCCAGCAGCCAGACAGGGCCCTACGAGCAGTACTTC.

This clonotype has just a few counts. This chain links TRBV5-1 with TRBJ2-3; no reliable D call. Trimming left V 7 bases short and J 4 bases short, with 22 bases between. The CDR3 extends over 16 amino acids. Germline V gene lookup returns CDR1 SGHRS and CDR2 YFSETQ. The CDR3 bases are TGCGCCAGCGGTGGTTTAACGGATCCCCCGTCAGATACGCAGTATTTT. This translates into CASGGLTDPPSDTQYF.

This clonotype appeared many times. The chain joins TRBV5-5 to TRBJ2-5; D might be TRBD1 (8 bases). CDR1 is SGHKS and CDR2 is YYEKEE in the germline V gene (reference sequence). The V gene lost 7 bases and the J gene lost 4 bases, with 20 bases spanning the gap. The CDR3 extends over 15 amino acids. The CDR3 DNA reads TGTGCCAGCCTTTCTCTGACAGGGGAGGGAGAGACCCAGTACTTC. This codes for CASLSLTGEGETQYF.

The J gene is TRBJ1-2, the V gene TRBV21-1. TRBV21-1 represents a pseudogene. CDR3 length equals 13 residues. CDR3 DNA sequence: TGTGCCGCCCGCAGCTGCCGTTGGGATGGCTACACCTTC. Its protein is CAARSCRWDGYTF.

This sequence joins TRBV20-1 and TRBJ2-7; no definite D call. CDR3 length equals 14 residues. Germline CDR1 is DFQATT and CDR2 is SNEGSKA (reference sequence). V was pared by 2 bases and J by 4 bases, with 15 bases between. The CDR3 protein is CSARPTRNIYEQYF. The CDR3 nucleotides read TGCAGTGCTAGACCTACCCGGAACATTTACGAGCAGTACTTC.

The J gene is TRBJ2-2, the V gene TRBV3-1; the D is unclear. V gave up 4 bases and J gave up 4 bases, with 13 bases separating them. The CDR3 totals 15 residues. Germline V gene sequence: CDR1 LGHDT, CDR2 YNNKEL (reference sequence). The CDR3 sequence is CASSPGSGSTGELFF. Here the CDR3 DNA reads TGTGCCAGCAGCCCCGGTTCGGGTTCCACCGGGGAGCTGTTTTTT. The entire variable domain, with the rest obtained from reference TRBV3-1 and TRBJ2-2, is as follows: DTAVSQTPKYLVTQMGNDKSIKCEQNLGHDTMYWYKQDSKKFLKIMFSYNNKELIINETVPNRFSPKSPDKAHLNLHINSLELGDSAVYFCASSPGSGSTGELFFGEGSRLTVL.

The rearrangement links TRBV28 to TRBJ2-5; D perhaps matches TRBD1 (6 bases). CDR1 and CDR2 from the germline V gene are MDHEN and SYDVKM. The V gene lost 5 bases and the J gene lost 3 bases, with 16 bases spanning the gap. The CDR3 is 15 amino acids. The CDR3 reads CASSPRTDLKETQYF. Here the CDR3 DNA reads TGTGCCAGCAGTCCGAGGACAGACCTCAAAGAGACCCAGTACTTC.

J is TRBJ2-5 and V is TRBV28, with D possibly matching TRBD1 (6 bases). The CDR3 covers 12 residues. Germline CDR1 and CDR2: MDHEN and SYDVKM. The V gene lost 8 bases and the J gene lost 7 bases, with 14 bases spanning the gap. CDR3 sequence: CASGGQGTTQYF. Here the CDR3 DNA reads TGTGCCAGCGGGGGCCAGGGCACGACCCAGTACTTC. Based on the CDR3 plus reference TRBV28 and TRBJ2-5, the full variable domain is DVKVTQSSRYLVKRTGEKVFLECVQDMDHENMFWYRQDPGLGLRLIYFSYDVKMKEKGDIPEGYSVSREKKERFSLILESASTNQTSMYLCASGGQGTTQYFGPGTRLLVL.

In the case of this clonotype: An end of the junction does not agree with germline; a read error may underlie this. The rearrangement joins TRBV20-1 to TRBJ1-1; TRBD1 might be the D (5 bases). This CDR3 comprises 14 residues. Germline V lookup: CDR1 DFQATT, CDR2 SNEGSKA (reference sequence). CDR3 sequence: CSALPGGGNTETFF. CDR3 DNA: TGCAGTGCTCTCCCGGGGGGAGGAAACACTGAAACTTTCTTT.

This clonotype has just a few counts. V gene TRBV3-1 combines with J gene TRBJ2-1, with a tentative D call TRBD1 (5 bases). CDR1 LGHDT and CDR2 YNNKEL come from the germline V gene (reference sequence). V lost 8 bases to trimming and J lost 0 bases, with 17 bases between them. CDR3 length: 16 amino acids. CDR3 sequence (DNA): TGTGCCAGCTCACCAGAAGGGGCGGACTCCTACAATGAGCAGTTCTTC. Its translation: CASSPEGADSYNEQFF.

The rearrangement uses TRBV11-2 and TRBJ2-1; 7 bases are a match to TRBD2. The CDR3 consists of 18 residues. Germline V gives CDR1 SGHAT, CDR2 FQNNGV. The trim removed 1 base at V and 7 bases at J, leaving 16 bases unmatched. CDR3 DNA sequence: TGTGCCAGCAGCTTAGGTTTACCAGGGCCGGGGGGTGGAAATGAGCAGTTCTTC. It is translated as CASSLGLPGPGGGNEQFF. Together with reference TRBV11-2 and TRBJ2-1, the CDR3 gives the full variable domain: EAGVAQSPRYKIIEKRQSVAFWCNPISGHATLYWYQQILGQGPKLLIQFQNNGVVDDSQLPKDRFSAERLKGVDSTLKIQPAKLEDSAVYLCASSLGLPGPGGGNEQFFGPGTRLTVL.

This clonotype has a count of ten or more. V usage is TRBV7-9 and J usage is TRBJ1-2, with D tentatively TRBD1 (5 bases). This CDR3 region has 14 residues. V lost 5 bases and J lost 4, with 14 bases in between. Germline-derived CDR1 and CDR2 are SEHNR and FQNEAQ (reference sequence). In DNA form, the CDR3 reads TGTGCCAGCAGCCCCAGAGGGGCAAGCTATGGCTACACCTTC. Translation gives CASSPRGASYGYTF.

V gene TRBV3-1 combines with J gene TRBJ2-7, with D perhaps matching TRBD1 (6 bases). The V and J ends lost 2 bases and 2 bases respectively, with 10 bases between them. Germline V gives CDR1 LGHDT, CDR2 YNNKEL (reference sequence). This CDR3 is built from 14 residues. CDR3 sequence: CASSQLRGPYEQYF. CDR3 in DNA: TGTGCCAGCAGCCAACTCAGGGGACCCTACGAGCAGTACTTC.

This chain connects TRBV6-4 to TRBJ1-1, with a possible D match to TRBD1 (6 bases). V dropped 6 bases and J dropped 4 bases, with 15 bases sitting between them. CDR3 length equals 14 residues. Germline-derived CDR1 and CDR2 are MRHNA and SNTAGT. The CDR3 DNA reads TGTGCCAGCAGACCAGGGGCGTCTGGCACTGAAGCTTTCTTT. The encoded protein is CASRPGASGTEAFF.

This clonotype was picked up many times. The rearrangement joins TRBV12-3 or TRBV12-4 to TRBJ2-1, with D maybe TRBD1 (5 bases). This CDR3 is built from 15 residues. V was shortened by 3 bases and J by 5 bases, with 14 bases between the two germline ends. CDR3 loop: CASSLGNSRDNEQFF. The CDR3 coding sequence is TGTGCCAGCAGTTTGGGGAACTCCAGGGACAATGAGCAGTTCTTC.

This clonotype was picked up many times. The genes are TRBV24-1 and TRBJ2-1; D possibly corresponds to TRBD1 (7 bases). V was cut by 9 bases and J by 6 bases, with 17 bases left in between. Germline lookup yields CDR1 KGHDR and CDR2 SFDVKD. CDR3 length equals 14 residues. The CDR3 DNA is TGTGCCACCGCCGCCCCAGGGGGGCCCAATGAGCAGTTCTTC. Protein: CATAAPGGPNEQFF.

As to this clonotype: One base away lies a much larger clone, so this may be a sequencing read error. The V gene is TRBV9, the J gene TRBJ2-7; D is uncertain. The J call may be in error: the DNA end matches TRBJ2-1 better. This CDR3 comprises 13 residues. Germline V CDR1 and CDR2: SGDLS, YYNGEE. The CDR3 sequence: CASIVGNYNEQFF. The CDR3 DNA reads TGTGCCAGCATCGTAGGGAACTACAATGAGCAGTTCTTC.

This clonotype was picked up a small number of times. J is TRBJ2-2 and V is TRBV29-1, with D perhaps matching TRBD1 (5 bases). This CDR3 has 14 amino acids. V gave up 8 bases and J gave up 7 bases, with 20 bases separating them. Germline V lookup: CDR1 SQVTM, CDR2 ANQGSEA. CDR3 in amino acids: CSTRTDRERGELFF. The CDR3 DNA reads TGCAGCACCCGAACCGACAGAGAACGCGGGGAGCTGTTTTTT.

This rearrangement joins TRBV5-1 to TRBJ2-3, with D perhaps being TRBD1 or TRBD2 (6 bases each). The length of the CDR3 is 16 residues. Germline CDR1 and CDR2: SGHRS and YFSETQ. V lost 4 bases, J lost 5 bases, and 20 bases lay in between. The DNA for the CDR3 is TGCGCCAGCAGCAGATACGTCGGGGGCTCGGGAGATACGCAGTATTTT. The encoded protein is CASSRYVGGSGDTQYF.

Regarding this clonotype: This may come from a read error, since a much larger clone is one base off. The V gene is TRBV7-2, the J gene TRBJ2-4; no definite D call. The V gene's germline CDR1 is SGHTA and CDR2 FQGNSA. The length of the CDR3 is 14 residues. The ends were cut back, 3 bases at V and 13 bases at J, with 19 bases in the middle. The DNA of the CDR3 is TGTGCCAGCAGCTTTGAGAGGCCCTCCCAAGAGCAGTACTTC. It is translated as CASSFERPSQEQYF. Full variable domain (missing parts from reference TRBV7-2 and TRBJ2-4): GAGVSQSPSNKVTEKGKDVELRCDPISGHTALYWYRQSLGQGLEFLIYFQGNSAPDKSGLPSDRFSAERTGGSVSTLTIQRTQQEDSAVYLCASSFERPSQEQYFGAGTRLSVL.

This chain joins TRBV7-2 and TRBJ2-1, with TRBD2 matching 10 bases. V dropped 5 bases and J dropped 4; count of bases not matched to a gene: 8. Germline CDR1 reads SGHTA; CDR2 reads FQGNSA. The CDR3 extends over 16 amino acids. The CDR3 protein is CASSPSGGAVYNEQFF. CDR3 in DNA: TGTGCCAGCAGCCCCAGCGGGGGGGCTGTGTACAATGAGCAGTTCTTC.

In this sample, this clonotype turned up many times. V and J are TRBV6-5 and TRBJ1-1; 8 positions match TRBD1. The V gene end was trimmed by 6 bases and the J gene end by 5 bases; junction bases not matched to a gene: 8. The CDR3 is made up of 14 amino acids. Germline CDR1 reads MNHEY; CDR2 reads SVGAGI. The CDR3 bases are TGTGCCAGCAGCATCGCAGGGGGCCGGACTGAAGCTTTCTTT. This codes for CASSIAGGRTEAFF.

This clonotype was recorded many times. This chain connects TRBV5-1 to TRBJ2-5; tentative D call: TRBD2 (6 bases). This CDR3 comprises 14 residues. The germline V gene has CDR1 SGHRS and CDR2 YFSETQ. The germline V and J ends were trimmed by 2 bases and 5 bases, with 13 bases remaining between them. The CDR3: CASSLGTPGETQYF. In nucleotides, the CDR3 is TGCGCCAGCAGCTTAGGGACTCCAGGGGAGACCCAGTACTTC.

This clonotype has a count of ten or more. The genes are TRBV12-3 or TRBV12-4 and TRBJ2-7; TRBD1 matches at 9 bases. CDR3 size: 15 residues. Trimming took 7 bases from V and 6 from J; bases not matched to a gene: 13. The CDR3 loop is CASNPGQGIFLEQYF. The CDR3 DNA reads TGTGCCAGCAATCCGGGACAGGGAATTTTTCTCGAGCAGTACTTC.